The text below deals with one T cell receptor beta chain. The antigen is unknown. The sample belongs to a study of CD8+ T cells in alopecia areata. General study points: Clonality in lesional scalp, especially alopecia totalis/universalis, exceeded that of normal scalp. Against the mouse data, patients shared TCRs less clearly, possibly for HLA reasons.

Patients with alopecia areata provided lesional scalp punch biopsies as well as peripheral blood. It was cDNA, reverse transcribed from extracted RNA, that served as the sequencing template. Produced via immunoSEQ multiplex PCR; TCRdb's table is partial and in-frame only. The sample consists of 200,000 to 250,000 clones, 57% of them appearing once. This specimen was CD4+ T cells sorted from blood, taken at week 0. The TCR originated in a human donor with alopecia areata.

CDR3 sequence reads: CASSPPGPYGYTF. The CDR3 coding sequence is TGTGCCAGCAGCCCCCCGGGACCTTATGGCTACACCTTC. The J gene is TRBJ1-2, the V gene TRBV5-6; maybe TRBD1 (5 bases). Trimming stripped 4 bases from V and 5 bases from J, with 12 bases between. The CDR3 is made up of 13 amino acids. Per the germline V gene, CDR1 is SGHDT and CDR2 is YYEEEE.